The text below deals with one T cell receptor beta chain. This sample is part of a study of glioma-infiltrating T cells. The CDR3 is made up of 12 amino acids. V was trimmed by 3 bases and J by 8 bases, leaving 13 bases between them. Germline V gene data show CDR1 as SQVTM and CDR2 as ANQGSEA. Using RNA template, CDR3s of TCR alpha and beta were amplified with iRepertoire arm-PCR. TCRdb re-analysed the multiplex PCR reads in MiXCR, keeping a single row per CDR3 protein. Among thousands of distinct CDR3 sequences listed, around 44% were seen once. The receptor's source is a human donor with low-grade glioma or glioblastoma, undergoing nonglioma brain surgery, or in good health (not recorded which). The sequenced material came from glioma tissue, nonneoplastic brain tissue, or PBMCs (not recorded which). V and J are TRBV29-1 and TRBJ1-2, with a weak D call TRBD1 (5 bases). CDR3 region: CSVDRAPWGYTF. The DNA of the CDR3 is TGCAGCGTTGACAGGGCCCCATGGGGCTACACCTTC.